The rows below give T cell receptor beta chains drawn from one sample of a study of Ad26.COV2.S vaccination and SARS-CoV-2 variants. Measured with immunoSEQ multiplex PCR; TCRdb has only the in-frame clones, and not every one. The sample has 400,000 or so clones; around nine tenths are singletons. Sample: peripheral blood, taken in a trial of Ad26.COV2.S vaccine versus placebo. The receptors were gathered from a person between 18 and 65 years old who received the Ad26.COV2.S COVID-19 vaccine or a placebo. The CDR3 runs from the conserved cysteine through the conserved F or W. The order of the fields is V gene, clone size, D gene, J gene, CDR3 DNA, CDR3 protein. A D gene is named only where the DNA matches it firmly. For some rows the clone size is stated as once, few or many, or as a class when expanded; others skip it.

TRBV5-1,once,NA,TRBJ1-1,TGCGCCAGCAGTCCGTCTGACACTGAAGCTTTCTTT,CASSPSDTEAFF
TRBV18,NA,TRBD1,TRBJ1-1,TGTGCCAGCTCACCCAGCGACAGGGACACTGAAGCTTTCTTT,CASSPSDRDTEAFF
TRBV5-5,NA,NA,TRBJ1-1,TGTGCCAGCAGCTTGACGGGGGCGCGGTTAGGGGACACTGAAGCTTTCTTT,CASSLTGARLGDTEAFF
TRBV2,once,NA,TRBJ1-6,TGTGCCTCCAACCGAGCGCAAATTGGACCCCTCCACTTT,CASNRAQIGPLHF
TRBV19,few,NA,TRBJ2-7,TGTGCCAGGAGGCAGGGACCTAGTGTACCCGAGCAGTACTTC,CARRQGPSVPEQYF
TRBV4-3,NA,TRBD1,TRBJ2-2,TGCGCCAGCAGCCGGGGGGACAGGTACACCGGGGAGCTGTTTTTT,CASSRGDRYTGELFF
TRBV10-1,NA,TRBD2,TRBJ2-1,TGCGCCAGCAGTGATCCAGCGGGGGGTTGGAATGAGCAGTTCTTC,CASSDPAGGWNEQFF
TRBV29-1,NA,NA,TRBJ1-2,TGCAGCGTTGAAGATCTGCCTGGCTACACCTTC,CSVEDLPGYTF
TRBV5-6,NA,NA,TRBJ1-6,TGTGCCAGCAGCTCAACCTGGACACTTGCCTATAATTCACCCCTCCACTTT,CASSSTWTLAYNSPLHF
TRBV2,NA,NA,TRBJ2-7,TGTGCCAGCACCCCGGCTGAGCTTACCTACGAGCAGTACTTC,CASTPAELTYEQYF
TRBV5-1,NA,NA,TRBJ1-5,TGCGCCAGCAGCTTGAGAGGGGAATGGAGTCAGCCCCAGCATTTT,CASSLRGEWSQPQHF
TRBV11-2,NA,TRBD1,TRBJ2-7,TGTGCCAGCAGCCCCCTGACAGGGAAGGCCTACGAGCAGTACTTC,CASSPLTGKAYEQYF
TRBV6-2/TRBV6-3,once,NA,TRBJ2-1,TGTGCCAGCAGTTGGGGAGCCCAAGAGGGTGAGCAGTTCTTC,CASSWGAQEGEQFF
TRBV3-1/TRBV3-2,few,NA,TRBJ2-2,TGTGCCAGCAGCTTGGGATACAACACCGGGGAGCTGTTTTTT,CASSLGYNTGELFF
TRBV2,NA,NA,TRBJ1-1,TGTGCCAGCAGTGAAGCGGCAGGCGACAACACTGAAGCTTTCTTT,CASSEAAGDNTEAFF
TRBV11-2,NA,TRBD2,TRBJ2-1,TGTGCCAGCAGCTCGCGCGGGGGGCTCTCCTACAATGAGCAGTTCTTC,CASSSRGGLSYNEQFF
TRBV6-6,NA,TRBD2,TRBJ2-3,TGTGCCAGCAGCTCGACTAGCGGGGTTGCAGATACGCAGTATTTT,CASSSTSGVADTQYF
TRBV5-4,NA,NA,TRBJ2-1,TGTGCCAGCAGCCTCCCACTAACCCTGGAGCAGTTCTTC,CASSLPLTLEQFF
TRBV12-3/TRBV12-4,NA,NA,TRBJ1-1,TGTGCCAGCAGCCACAGGGATAAGGAAGCTTTCTTT,CASSHRDKEAFF
TRBV5-1,NA,NA,TRBJ2-1,TGCGCCAGCAGCTTGGCCGGGGGGCACAATGAGCAGTTCTTC,CASSLAGGHNEQFF
TRBV10-3,NA,TRBD1,TRBJ1-6,TGTGCCATCCAGGGGGACAGGGCTTCGCCCCTCCACTTT,CAIQGDRASPLHF
TRBV11-3,NA,NA,TRBJ2-2,TGTGCCAGCAGCGCAACGGACATCTACACCGGGGAGCTGTTTTTT,CASSATDIYTGELFF
TRBV5-4,NA,NA,TRBJ1-1,TGTGCCAGCACCCTGGACAGGAACACTGAAGCTTTCTTT,CASTLDRNTEAFF
TRBV7-7,NA,NA,TRBJ2-5,TGTGCTAGCAGCCCCACGGGTCGGGAGACCCAGTACTTC,CASSPTGRETQYF
TRBV19,few,NA,TRBJ1-5,TGTGCCAGTAGTCCCGGTTTCCGGTACAGGGATAGCAATCAGCCCCAGCATTTT,CASSPGFRYRDSNQPQHF
TRBV5-1,NA,NA,TRBJ2-3,TGCGCCAGCAGCTTAGGAACTAGCACAGATACGCAGTATTTT,CASSLGTSTDTQYF
TRBV5-1,NA,TRBD2,TRBJ2-3,TGCGCCAGCAGCTACAGCGGGGGGGCTAGAGATACGCAGTATTTT,CASSYSGGARDTQYF
TRBV27,NA,NA,TRBJ1-4,TGTGCCAGCACAAACAGGGAGGGAGAAAAACTGTTTTTT,CASTNREGEKLFF
TRBV5-6,NA,NA,TRBJ2-1,TGTGCCAGCAGCTTGGGAGGGTTTAACAATGAGCAGTTCTTC,CASSLGGFNNEQFF
TRBV18,NA,NA,TRBJ1-1,TGTGCCAGCTCACCCCCCGGGGCAGGTGGCACTGAAGCTTTCTTT,CASSPPGAGGTEAFF
TRBV6-2/TRBV6-3,once,NA,TRBJ2-7,TGTGCCAGCAGTTACTCGAGCGTAACAGAGCAGTACTTC,CASSYSSVTEQYF
TRBV6-5,NA,TRBD1,TRBJ1-1,TGTGCCAGCAGTAACCCCTTGACAGGGTTGAATGAAGCTTTCTTT,CASSNPLTGLNEAFF
TRBV5-1,NA,NA,TRBJ2-2,TGCGCCAGCAGCACGGGGGCGGACACCGGGGAGCTGTTTTTT,CASSTGADTGELFF
TRBV7-9,NA,NA,TRBJ1-2,TGTGCCCCCGAGTCGGGCTACACCTTC,CAPESGYTF
TRBV7-9,NA,NA,TRBJ1-1,TGTGCCAGCAGCCAAAGACTCGAGAAAGCTTTCTTT,CASSQRLEKAFF
TRBV27,NA,NA,TRBJ2-7,TGTGCCAGCAGTTCTCCGGGTCTTCCTACGGAGGAGCAGTACTTC,CASSSPGLPTEEQYF
TRBV7-2,NA,TRBD2,TRBJ2-1,TGTGCCAGCAGCTTAAGTACTAGCGGGGACGAGCAGTTCTTC,CASSLSTSGDEQFF
TRBV7-9,NA,NA,TRBJ2-3,TGTGCCAGCAACCGAGGAGTCTCAGATACGCAGTATTTT,CASNRGVSDTQYF
TRBV29-1,NA,NA,TRBJ1-2,TGCAGCGTTGAAAGCTTGGAGGATGGCTACACCTTC,CSVESLEDGYTF
TRBV5-1,NA,NA,TRBJ1-5,TGCGCCAGCAGCTTGGATAGGGGTCAGCCCCAGCATTTT,CASSLDRGQPQHF
TRBV7-9,once,NA,TRBJ2-7,TGTGCCAGCAGCTTAGCGTTCGGCAGGGCCGACGAGCAGTACTTC,CASSLAFGRADEQYF
TRBV6-5,once,TRBD1,TRBJ1-2,TGTGCCAGCAGTTACGGGGACAGGGGAGGGGACTATGGCTACACCTTC,CASSYGDRGGDYGYTF
TRBV4-2,NA,NA,TRBJ2-1,TGTGCCAGCAGCCAAGAGAGGACAGGGAGGGTCGGGAGCGGTGAGCAGTTCTTC,CASSQERTGRVGSGEQFF
TRBV4-2,NA,NA,TRBJ1-4,TGTGCCAGCAGCCAAGATGGTGAAAAACTGTTTTTT,CASSQDGEKLFF
TRBV5-6,NA,TRBD1,TRBJ1-2,TGTGCCAGCAGCGCAGACAGGGGTGGTGGCTACACCTTC,CASSADRGGGYTF
TRBV10-3,once,NA,TRBJ1-2,TGTGCCATCAGGGATTCGCTGGTGAGTGGCTACACCTTC,CAIRDSLVSGYTF
TRBV5-1,NA,TRBD1,TRBJ1-6,TGCGCCAGCAGCGTGGGACAGGAAACCAATAATTCACCCCTCCACTTT,CASSVGQETNNSPLHF
TRBV7-9,NA,NA,TRBJ2-3,TGTGCCAGCAGCCTTTTTACGGGGGGCATGAATACGCAGTATTTT,CASSLFTGGMNTQYF
TRBV3-1/TRBV3-2,NA,NA,TRBJ1-1,TGTGCCAGCAGTCGAGGGCTGGGGGAGGGCACTGAAGCTTTCTTT,CASSRGLGEGTEAFF
TRBV6-5,once,TRBD2,TRBJ2-7,TGTGCCAGCAGGCCCGGGGTAGCGGGGGCCCCCGAGCAGTACTTC,CASRPGVAGAPEQYF
TRBV2,once,NA,TRBJ2-7,TGTGCCAGCAGATTGGACAGAGCTTCCTACGAGCAGTACTTC,CASRLDRASYEQYF
TRBV11-2,NA,TRBD2,TRBJ2-5,TGTGCCAGCAGCTTAGGAACTAGCGGGGTTGGGGAGACCCAGTACTTC,CASSLGTSGVGETQYF
TRBV6-5,NA,NA,TRBJ2-6,TGTGCCAGCAGGAAGGGTGACTCTGGGGCCAACGTCCTGACTTTC,CASRKGDSGANVLTF
TRBV4-1,NA,TRBD2,TRBJ2-3,TGCGCCAGCAGCCTCTCCACTAGCGGGGGGGCTTGGACAGATACGCAGTATTTT,CASSLSTSGGAWTDTQYF
TRBV5-5,NA,NA,TRBJ2-1,TGTGCCAGCAGCTTATGGGGTGAGCAGTTCTTC,CASSLWGEQFF
TRBV18,NA,TRBD1,TRBJ2-2,TGTGCCAGCTCACCAACAGGGGGGCCCACCGGGGAGCTGTTTTTT,CASSPTGGPTGELFF
TRBV2,NA,NA,TRBJ1-4,TGTGCCAGCAGTGACGAATTAGAGGAAAAACTGTTTTTT,CASSDELEEKLFF
TRBV4-1,NA,NA,TRBJ1-2,TGCGCCAGCAGCCAAGATATGGGGTTGGACTATGGCTACACCTTC,CASSQDMGLDYGYTF
TRBV19,NA,NA,TRBJ2-7,TGTGCCAGTTTCGGCAGATCCTACGAGCAGTACTTC,CASFGRSYEQYF